A selection of T cell receptor beta chains follows, all from one sample in a study of cytomegalovirus exposure and HLA in healthy donors. The repertoire was sequenced with immunoSEQ multiplex PCR; TCRdb's copy has only in-frame clones and lacks some. The table includes 140,000 to 150,000 clones, approximately 70% detected once. The material sequenced was PBMCs. The receptor source for this set is a woman aged 18-30 years in good health and CMV-seronegative. Both conserved end residues are part of each CDR3. The order of the fields is J gene, clone size, D gene, V gene, CDR3 DNA, CDR3 protein. D genes are given only for firm matches. A row's size may be missing; if present it is once, few, many or a size class.

TRBJ2-5 | . | TRBD1 | TRBV5-1 | TGCGCCAGCAGCTTGGTGGGACAGGGTTATCAAGAGACCCAGTACTTC | CASSLVGQGYQETQYF
TRBJ2-3 | . | . | TRBV9 | TGTGCCAGCAGCCCACGGGCCCAGGGAGATACGCAGTATTTT | CASSPRAQGDTQYF
TRBJ2-1 | . | . | TRBV5-4 | TGTGCCAGCAGCTTGGAGCCATGGGGCAGCTCCTACAATGAGCAGTTCTTC | CASSLEPWGSSYNEQFF
TRBJ1-6 | . | TRBD1 | TRBV11-2 | TGTGCCAGCAGCCCCGGGACAGGGCGATCACCCCTCCACTTT | CASSPGTGRSPLHF
TRBJ2-3 | . | . | TRBV7-2 | TGTGCCAGCAGCTCGAACGGTCTAAGCACAGATACGCAGTATTTT | CASSSNGLSTDTQYF
TRBJ2-2 | . | . | TRBV7-9 | TGTGCCAGCAGCTTTCATCGCCAGGGCGGGGAGCTGTTTTTT | CASSFHRQGGELFF
TRBJ1-5 | . | . | TRBV4-1 | TGCGCCAGCAGCCAATCGGCAGGGGTAACCTATAGCAATCAGCCCCAGCATTTT | CASSQSAGVTYSNQPQHF
TRBJ1-6 | . | . | TRBV19 | TGTGCCAGTAGCCCCACCAGGGGCCGGTCCGATAATTCACCCCTCCACTTT | CASSPTRGRSDNSPLHF
TRBJ2-5 | . | TRBD2 | TRBV28 | TGTGCCAGCAGTTTATGGGGGGGGCAAGAGACCCAGTACTTC | CASSLWGGQETQYF
TRBJ2-3 | . | TRBD2 | TRBV7-9 | TGTGCCAGCAGCCCGACACCTAGCGGGGGGGCAGGAGATACGCAGTATTTT | CASSPTPSGGAGDTQYF
TRBJ2-3 | . | . | TRBV4-3 | TGCGCCAGCAGCCAAGAGGGGGGAAGAGATACGCAGTATTTT | CASSQEGGRDTQYF
TRBJ1-1 | few | . | TRBV19 | TGTGCCAGTAGTCCCGACAGTCTGAACACTGAAGCTTTCTTT | CASSPDSLNTEAFF
TRBJ2-1 | . | TRBD1 | TRBV5-8 | TGTGCCAGCAGCCACTGGACAGGGAACAATGAGCAGTTCTTC | CASSHWTGNNEQFF
TRBJ2-1 | . | . | TRBV9 | TGTGCCAGCAGCGTGACTCTGGATGAGCAGTTCTTC | CASSVTLDEQFF
TRBJ2-6 | . | TRBD1 | TRBV5-1 | TGCGCCAGCAGCTCAGGGGGCTCTGGGGCCAACGTCCTGACTTTC | CASSSGGSGANVLTF
TRBJ2-3 | . | TRBD2 | TRBV5-1 | TGCGCCAGCTCTTTGGGTTCCTCTCAGCGACTAGCGGGAAGGACAGATACGCAGTATTTT | CASSLGSSQRLAGRTDTQYF
TRBJ2-1 | . | TRBD1 | TRBV2 | TGTGCCATCCCGGGACAGCTCTACAATGAGCAGTTCTTC | CAIPGQLYNEQFF
TRBJ1-1 | . | . | TRBV30 | TGTGCCTGGAACCCAGGGTTGTCCGCTGAAGCTTTCTTT | CAWNPGLSAEAFF
TRBJ2-7 | . | TRBD1 | TRBV4-1 | TGCGCCAGCAGCCAAGACGGGACAGGGAAAGGCTACGAGCAGTACTTC | CASSQDGTGKGYEQYF
TRBJ2-6 | . | TRBD2 | TRBV7-2 | TGTGCCAGCAGGGTAACCGGACTAGCGTACACAACTGGGGCCAACGGCCTGACTTTC | CASRVTGLAYTTGANGLTF
TRBJ2-2 | . | TRBD2 | TRBV4-3 | TGCGCCAGCAGCCAAGAAGTCGCCTTAGCGGGGGGGAACACCGGGGAGCTGTTTTTT | CASSQEVALAGGNTGELFF
TRBJ2-1 | . | . | TRBV7-9 | TGTGCCAGCAGCCGTCTTAATGAGCAGTTCTTC | CASSRLNEQFF
TRBJ2-3 | . | . | TRBV7-2 | TGTGCCAGCAGCTTAGATATATATACGCAGTATTTT | CASSLDIYTQYF
TRBJ2-5 | few | . | TRBV7-9 | TGTGCCAGCAGCCCCCGTGAGGGAGGTCGCGGGGAGACCCAGTACTTC | CASSPREGGRGETQYF
TRBJ1-1 | . | . | TRBV7-9 | TGTTCCAGCAGCCGGACAGTATCCACTGAAGCTTTCTTT | CSSSRTVSTEAFF
TRBJ2-5 | . | . | TRBV11-3 | TGTGCCAGCAGCTTAGAGTGGCGGGAGACCCAGTACTTC | CASSLEWRETQYF
TRBJ2-3 | . | TRBD1 | TRBV18 | TGTGCCAGCTCCCCGGTGTCGGGGACAGGGTCAGATACGCAGTATTTT | CASSPVSGTGSDTQYF
TRBJ1-6 | . | . | TRBV7-9 | TGTGCCAGCAGCTTAGGCAGGGCATCACCCCTCCACTTT | CASSLGRASPLHF
TRBJ1-5 | few | TRBD1 | TRBV4-2 | TGTGCCAGCAGCCAAGATGGGACAGTCAATCAGCCCCAGCATTTT | CASSQDGTVNQPQHF
TRBJ2-2 | . | . | TRBV18 | TGTGCCAGCTCACCCAGGGCGTGGTCGAACACCGGGGAGCTGTTTTTT | CASSPRAWSNTGELFF
TRBJ1-2 | few | . | TRBV7-9 | TGTGCCAGCAGCTTAGCGAGGACAGATTACTATGGCTACACCTTC | CASSLARTDYYGYTF
TRBJ2-7 | . | . | TRBV5-1 | TGCGCCAGCAGCTTACCAGGGGATTCCTACGAGCAGTACTTC | CASSLPGDSYEQYF
TRBJ1-1 | few | . | TRBV11-3 | TGTGCCAGCAGCTTGCAGGTGAACACTGAAGCTTTCTTT | CASSLQVNTEAFF
TRBJ2-1 | . | . | TRBV14 | TGTGCCAGCAGCCGGTACAGGTCATACGATGAGCAGTTCTTC | CASSRYRSYDEQFF
TRBJ1-3 | . | TRBD1 | TRBV6-5 | TGTGCCAGCAGTTACGGACAGGCTTCTGGAAACACCATATATTTT | CASSYGQASGNTIYF
TRBJ1-1 | few | . | TRBV2 | TGTGCCAGCAGCGAAACCTCGTTTTCTATCCTCTTT | CASSETSFSILF
TRBJ2-1 | . | TRBD2 | TRBV10-3 | TGTGCCATCAGTGAGTCGACCCGACTAGCGGGGGCCAATGAGCAGTTCTTC | CAISESTRLAGANEQFF
TRBJ2-2 | . | . | TRBV10-3 | TGTGCCATTACCCCAGGGCTGGCCGGGGAGCTGTTTTTT | CAITPGLAGELFF
TRBJ1-2 | few | . | TRBV10-2 | TGCGCCAGCAGAGGGACAAGTAACTATGGCTACACCTTC | CASRGTSNYGYTF
TRBJ1-3 | . | . | TRBV9 | TGTGCCAGCAGCGTAACTACAGGGTCTTCTGGAAACACCATATATTTT | CASSVTTGSSGNTIYF
TRBJ2-7 | . | TRBD1 | TRBV11-3 | TGTGCCAGCAGCTTAAGGGGTAGGGACAGCGAGCAGTACTTC | CASSLRGRDSEQYF
TRBJ2-1 | . | TRBD1 | TRBV7-8 | TGTGCCAGCAGCCTTCCGACAGGGGCGAGCAATGAGCAGTTCTTC | CASSLPTGASNEQFF
TRBJ1-5 | . | . | TRBV6-1 | TGTGCCAGCAGCGAACACTCTAATAGCAATCAGCCCCAGCATTTT | CASSEHSNSNQPQHF
TRBJ2-2 | . | TRBD2 | TRBV4-3 | TGCGCCAGCATGTCCGGGACTAGCGGTAGGGGGGAGCTGTTTTTT | CASMSGTSGRGELFF
TRBJ1-1 | . | TRBD1 | TRBV5-8 | TGTGCCAGCAGCCCAGGGACAGGGGTGGTCCTAGAAGCTTTCTTT | CASSPGTGVVLEAFF
TRBJ2-5 | once | TRBD1 | TRBV18 | TGTGCCAGCTCCCCTCCGGGGACAGCCGAAGAGACCCAGTACTTC | CASSPPGTAEETQYF
TRBJ2-2 | . | . | TRBV7-7 | TGTGCCAGCAGCGGGACTGTTAACACCGGGGAGCTGTTTTTT | CASSGTVNTGELFF
TRBJ1-6 | . | . | TRBV28 | TGTGCCAGCAGTCGGAGCTCCTATAATTCACCCCTCCACTTT | CASSRSSYNSPLHF
TRBJ1-1 | few | . | TRBV18 | TGTGCCAGCTCACCACCGGGCCGGGGTCAGGCTTTCTTT | CASSPPGRGQAFF
TRBJ2-1 | . | TRBD1 | TRBV5-5 | TGTGCCAGCAGCTTGGGACAGGGGGCTTACAATGAGCAGTTCTTC | CASSLGQGAYNEQFF
TRBJ1-2 | . | TRBD1 | TRBV28 | TGTGCCAGCAAGTTTAGGACAGGGGTTTCGCGCGGCTACACCTTC | CASKFRTGVSRGYTF
TRBJ2-1 | once | TRBD2 | TRBV9 | TGTGCCAGCAGCTCGAGAGGTCTAGCGGGGCTGAATGAGCAGTTCTTC | CASSSRGLAGLNEQFF
TRBJ1-1 | . | . | TRBV5-1 | TGCGCCAGCAGCCCCTGGGGCGGGACCACTGAAGCTTTCTTT | CASSPWGGTTEAFF
TRBJ2-5 | . | . | TRBV2 | TGTGCCAGCAGGCTAGAAGAGACCCAGTACTTC | CASRLEETQYF
TRBJ2-3 | . | . | TRBV5-8 | TGTGCCAGCAGCTTGGGAGGGCGCACAGATACGCAGTATTTT | CASSLGGRTDTQYF
TRBJ2-7 | . | . | TRBV5-1 | TGCGCCAGCAGCTTGGACAGGCAGATGTACGAGCAGTACTTC | CASSLDRQMYEQYF
TRBJ1-1 | . | . | TRBV27 | TGTGCCAGCAGTTTAGGCGGGGAGACTGAAGCTTTCTTT | CASSLGGETEAFF
TRBJ1-4 | . | TRBD1 | TRBV25-1 | TGTGCCAGCAGTGAATTCCAGGGACAGGGCGTATATGAAAAACTGTTTTTT | CASSEFQGQGVYEKLFF
TRBJ1-5 | . | . | TRBV19 | TGTGCCAGTAGTAGACAGGTTATAGATCAGCCCCAGCATTTT | CASSRQVIDQPQHF